The 3 T cell receptor beta chains below all came from one sample that was sequenced in a study of early T cells in non-severe SARS-CoV-2 infection. TCRdb fed the 5' RACE reads into MiXCR, producing one record per CDR3 protein. The sample consists of 49,000 or so distinct CDR3 sequences, about 6.3% of them appearing once. The sequencing here drew on whole blood, taken at baseline. These receptors came from an adult who was a healthcare worker with PCR-confirmed SARS-CoV-2 infection or an uninfected control (not recorded which).

This clonotype has at least ten counts. The CDR3, as DNA: TGCAGTGCTGGAGGGGGGAACACTGAAGCTTTCTTT. Translation gives CSAGGGNTEAFF. The V gene is TRBV20-1, the J gene TRBJ1-1; D possibly corresponds to TRBD1 (6 bases). CDR3 length equals 12 residues. Germline CDR1 DFQATT, CDR2 SNEGSKA (reference sequence). V lost 5 bases and J lost 1, with 8 bases in between.

This clonotype was picked up a small number of times. The V and J genes are TRBV6-1 and TRBJ2-5; D is uncertain. Looked up from germline, CDR1 is MNHNS and CDR2 is SASEGT. The V end lost 4 bases, the J end lost 2 bases, and 8 bases lay between the germline ends. This CDR3 is 13 amino acids long. The CDR3 DNA reads TGTGCCAGCAGTGGGGCCAGGCAAGAGACCCAGTACTTC. Translating it yields CASSGARQETQYF.

This clonotype was detected many times. V usage is TRBV7-2 and J usage is TRBJ2-7; 9 nucleotides align to TRBD1. The V segment lost 4 bases and the J segment 7 bases; nucleotides outside the gene matches: 5. This CDR3 region has 13 residues. CDR1 is SGHTA and CDR2 is FQGNSA in the germline V gene. As DNA, the CDR3 is TGTGCCAGCAGCTCACAGGGGGCGCGAGAGCAGTACTTC. It encodes CASSSQGAREQYF.